This T cell receptor beta chain is drawn from a study of shared clonotypes between healthy human individuals. Method: immunoSEQ multiplex PCR; TCRdb's copy keeps in-frame clones and lacks some. The top ten hold around 1.5% of the sample, which has some 1 million clones, around 76% seen once. This CDR3 has 17 residues. CDR1 and CDR2 from the germline V gene are SGHDT and YYEEEE. The V gene lost 0 bases and the J gene lost 0 bases, with 10 bases spanning the gap. This chain connects TRBV5-6 to TRBJ1-6; possibly TRBD1 for D (5 bases). The origin of this receptor is a man younger than 35 in good health. The sequenced material came from memory CD4+ T cells sorted from blood. This sample's subset: CD45RA-negative fraction. This chain's CDR3 is CASSLDGGTSYNSPLHF. CDR3 DNA: TGTGCCAGCAGCTTGGATGGGGGAACCTCCTATAATTCACCCCTCCACTTT. The whole variable domain, remainder taken from reference TRBV5-6 and TRBJ1-6, is DAGVTQSPTHLIKTRGQQVTLRCSPKSGHDTVSWYQQALGQGPQFIFQYYEEEERQRGNFPDRFSGHQFPNYSSELNVNALLLGDSALYLCASSLDGGTSYNSPLHFGNGTRLTVT.